This paragraph covers one TCR beta chain sequence. Cohort 3 donors counted as recovered after two negative PCRs, clearance, or resolved symptoms. This sample was taken from a study of blood T cell repertoires in COVID-19. Germline CDR1 KGHSH, CDR2 LQKENI. The CDR3 is 15 residues long. Trimming cost V 0 bases and J 1 base, with 7 bases left between them. The repertoire was sequenced with immunoSEQ multiplex PCR; TCRdb's copy has only in-frame clones and lacks some. The profile covers 300,000 to 350,000 clones, with approximately 83% appearing a single time and more than 2% taken by the ten largest. The source material was PBMCs or T cells enriched from blood (not recorded which). This TCR came from a man younger than 40 who had recovered from COVID-19. The V and J genes are TRBV18 and TRBJ1-3, with no clear D. The CDR3 nucleotides are TGTGCCAGCTCACCACCGGCTCAGTCTGGAAACACCATATATTTT. It yields the protein CASSPPAQSGNTIYF.